This section outlines one T cell receptor (beta chain) sequence together with its context. This clonotype was found many times. Its specific antigen is unknown. Per-base qualities were not stored, and no clone one base away is much larger. V is reduced by 1 base and J by 3 bases, leaving a spacing of 7 bases between them. The germline V gene yields SGHTS for CDR1 and YDEGEE for CDR2. CDR3 length: 13 amino acids, cysteine to phenylalanine. Only CDR3 DNA is held: 39 bases, read in frame from base 1. The library was made by PCR. Instrument on record: Illumina HiSeq 2000. TCRdb passed the public sequencing reads through fastp at Q25 and MiXCR, retaining productive beta sequences. Here each entry gathers all rows of one CDR3 protein and keeps the most common genes and DNA. The sample has roughly 79,000 distinct CDR3 sequences on record, under 55% of them singletons. In total, the top ten clones hold roughly 12% of the sample.

The sample comes from a study of CDR3 diversity in severe acne (dated by TCRdb to about 2019). The sequence joins TRBV5-8 to TRBJ1-1; a confident D gene designation cannot be given. The TCR was taken from a male donor with severe acne vulgaris. The sample comprised blood. The nucleotide sequence reads as follows: TGTGCCAGCAGCTTGTCCGCGCACACTGAAGCTTTCTTT. Its protein reads: CASSLSAHTEAFF.